The rows below give T cell receptor beta chains drawn from one sample of a study of T cells in narcolepsy. Method: immunoSEQ multiplex PCR; TCRdb's copy keeps in-frame clones and lacks some. The table lists around 30,000 clones, around 81% of them singletons. Sequencing was performed on CD45RA- memory CD4+ T cells from PBMCs. The receptors stem from a human donor with narcolepsy. CDR3s leave out the opening cysteine and the closing phenylalanine or tryptophan. The order of the fields is V gene, clone size, D gene, CDR3 protein. A D gene is named only where the DNA matches it firmly. Clone size is stated in some rows and not others, as once, few, many or a class when expanded.

V: TRBV5-4; size: .; D: .; CDR3: ASSLAGLHNSPLH
V: TRBV4-2; size: .; D: .; CDR3: ASSQAFQGPGDTEAF
V: TRBV27; size: .; D: .; CDR3: ASSQRGDQPQH
V: TRBV5-1; size: .; D: .; CDR3: ASSLSFGDGYT
V: TRBV29-1; size: .; D: .; CDR3: SVEEGPNYGYT
V: TRBV7-2; size: .; D: .; CDR3: ASSSGGGQNQPQH
V: TRBV29-1; size: .; D: TRBD1; CDR3: SVTGEETQY
V: TRBV2; size: .; D: .; CDR3: ASAVSGIANYGYT
V: TRBV28; size: few; D: .; CDR3: ASTPGHLGSPLH
V: TRBV29-1; size: .; D: .; CDR3: SAAGFQRDGYT
V: TRBV7-9; size: .; D: .; CDR3: ASSPSGSGFSRTLH
V: TRBV10-3; size: .; D: TRBD1; CDR3: AISPSPGTGHQETQY
V: TRBV4-3; size: .; D: .; CDR3: ASSQATGTGYT
V: TRBV11-3; size: .; D: .; CDR3: ASSPGGTSVEQF
V: TRBV19; size: .; D: .; CDR3: ASKRGGPNTGELF
V: TRBV2; size: .; D: TRBD2; CDR3: ASSPRTSGGARGNYNEQF
V: TRBV7-2; size: .; D: .; CDR3: ASSFRPRGNNPGELF
V: TRBV7-7; size: .; D: .; CDR3: ASSQGGSSTDTQY
V: TRBV9; size: .; D: TRBD1; CDR3: ASSPSRDRNNEQF
V: TRBV5-1; size: .; D: .; CDR3: ASSTGLVGTQY
V: TRBV4-2; size: .; D: TRBD2; CDR3: ASSQDPGRLAGYNEQF
V: TRBV5-1; size: .; D: .; CDR3: ASRDSLNSPLH
V: TRBV4-3; size: .; D: .; CDR3: ASSQDRGSPLH
V: TRBV7-6; size: .; D: .; CDR3: ASSLGWAGADEQY
V: TRBV19; size: .; D: .; CDR3: ASSIQGTASYEQY
V: TRBV7-6; size: .; D: .; CDR3: AGSLGGNQPQH
V: TRBV11-3; size: few; D: .; CDR3: ASSSSGVSTGELF
V: TRBV7-2; size: .; D: .; CDR3: ASSLDLGGAGETQY
V: TRBV7-2; size: .; D: .; CDR3: ASSLRIIGSLYTQY
V: TRBV9; size: once; D: .; CDR3: ASSVVGDRFNEKLF
V: TRBV7-8; size: once; D: TRBD1; CDR3: ASSPSGQGSYQY
V: TRBV6-1; size: .; D: .; CDR3: ASSLQEYEQY
V: TRBV9; size: .; D: .; CDR3: ASSVVQVQSYNEQF
V: TRBV7-2; size: .; D: .; CDR3: ASSIQGGYGYT
V: TRBV4-2; size: .; D: .; CDR3: ASSQAQGLTGELF
V: TRBV25-1; size: .; D: .; CDR3: ASAGQNNSPLH
V: TRBV7-9; size: .; D: TRBD1; CDR3: ASSDRQGLGSPLH
V: TRBV5-8; size: .; D: .; CDR3: ASSLWGGSYEQY
V: TRBV9; size: .; D: .; CDR3: ASSPGGGQETQY
V: TRBV14; size: .; D: TRBD1; CDR3: ASSQPGQGDTGELF
V: TRBV5-1; size: .; D: .; CDR3: ASSLDGRSNQPQH
V: TRBV28; size: .; D: .; CDR3: ASSSGAGFEKLF
V: TRBV5-8; size: .; D: .; CDR3: ASSAAGALYEQY
V: TRBV19; size: .; D: TRBD1; CDR3: ASSMDRVGIDTQY
V: TRBV30; size: .; D: .; CDR3: AWVAGAALH
V: TRBV21-1; size: .; D: .; CDR3: ASSTCRDLGSPLH
V: TRBV7-3; size: few; D: .; CDR3: ASSRTENQPQH